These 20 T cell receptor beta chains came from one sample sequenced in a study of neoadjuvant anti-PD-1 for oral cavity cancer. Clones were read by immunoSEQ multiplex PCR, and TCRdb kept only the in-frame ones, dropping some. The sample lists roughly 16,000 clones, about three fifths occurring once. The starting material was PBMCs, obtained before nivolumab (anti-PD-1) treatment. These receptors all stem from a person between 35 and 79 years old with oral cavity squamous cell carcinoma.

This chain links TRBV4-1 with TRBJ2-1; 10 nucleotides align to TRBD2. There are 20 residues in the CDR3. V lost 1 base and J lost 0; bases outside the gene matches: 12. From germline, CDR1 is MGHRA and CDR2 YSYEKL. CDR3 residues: CASSQVSFSGRLSSYNEQFF. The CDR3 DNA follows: TGCGCCAGCAGCCAAGTGTCTTTTAGCGGGAGGCTAAGCTCCTACAATGAGCAGTTCTTC.

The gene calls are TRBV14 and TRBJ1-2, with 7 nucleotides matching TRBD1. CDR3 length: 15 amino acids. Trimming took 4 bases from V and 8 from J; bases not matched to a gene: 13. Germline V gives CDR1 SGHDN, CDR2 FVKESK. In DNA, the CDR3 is TGTGCCAGCAGCCCGGGACAGACCACCTTCGGGGGCTACACCTTC. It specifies CASSPGQTTFGGYTF.

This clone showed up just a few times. CDR3 in DNA: TGCGCCAGCAGCCAAGACGGCAGGGGGGCCAATCAGCCCCAGCATTTT. It codes for CASSQDGRGANQPQHF. The rearrangement uses TRBV4-1 and TRBJ1-5; 7 bases are shared with TRBD1. Germline V lookup: CDR1 MGHRA, CDR2 YSYEKL. The ends lost 0 bases at V and 3 bases at J; junction bases unmatched: 5. CDR3 length: 16 amino acids.

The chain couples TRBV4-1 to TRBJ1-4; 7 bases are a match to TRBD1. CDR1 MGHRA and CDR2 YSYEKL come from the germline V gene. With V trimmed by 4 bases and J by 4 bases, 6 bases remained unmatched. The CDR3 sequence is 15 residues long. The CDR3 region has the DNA TGCGCCAGCAGCCGACTATCAGGGGGTAATGAAAAACTGTTTTTT. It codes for CASSRLSGGNEKLFF.

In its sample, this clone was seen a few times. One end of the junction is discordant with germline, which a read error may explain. The CDR3 DNA is TGTGCTAGCAGCTTAGCATTAGGCAGCTCCTACGAGCAGTACTTC. Translating it yields CASSLALGSSYEQYF. This sequence joins TRBV7-7 and TRBJ2-7; no reliable D call. Germline V lookup: CDR1 SSHAT, CDR2 FNYEAQ (reference sequence). This CDR3 is 15 amino acids long.

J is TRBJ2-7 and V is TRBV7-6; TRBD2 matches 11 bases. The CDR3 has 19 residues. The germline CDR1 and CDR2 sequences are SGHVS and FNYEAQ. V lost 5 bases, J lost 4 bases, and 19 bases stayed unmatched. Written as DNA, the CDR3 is TGTGCCAGCAGCCCCAGGACTAGCGGGCCCATTTTAGAAGCGTACGAGCAGTACTTC. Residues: CASSPRTSGPILEAYEQYF.

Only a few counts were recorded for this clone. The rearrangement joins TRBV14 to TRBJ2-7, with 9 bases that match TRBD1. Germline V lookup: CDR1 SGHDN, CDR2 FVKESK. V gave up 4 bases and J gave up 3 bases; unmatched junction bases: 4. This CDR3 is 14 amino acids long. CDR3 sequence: CASSPGQGFYEQYF. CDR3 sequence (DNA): TGTGCCAGCAGCCCGGGACAGGGATTCTACGAGCAGTACTTC. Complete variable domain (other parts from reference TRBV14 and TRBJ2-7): EAGVTQFPSHSVIEKGQTVTLRCDPISGHDNLYWYRRVMGKEIKFLLHFVKESKQDESGMPNNRFLAERTGGTYSTLKVQPAELEDSGVYFCASSPGQGFYEQYFGPGTRLTVT.

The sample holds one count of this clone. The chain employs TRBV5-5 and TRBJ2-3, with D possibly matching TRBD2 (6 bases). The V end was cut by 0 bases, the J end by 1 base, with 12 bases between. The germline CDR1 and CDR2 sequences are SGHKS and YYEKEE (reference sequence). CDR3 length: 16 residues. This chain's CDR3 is CASSLEVAVGTDTQYF. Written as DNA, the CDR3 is TGTGCCAGCAGCTTGGAGGTAGCGGTAGGCACAGATACGCAGTATTTT.

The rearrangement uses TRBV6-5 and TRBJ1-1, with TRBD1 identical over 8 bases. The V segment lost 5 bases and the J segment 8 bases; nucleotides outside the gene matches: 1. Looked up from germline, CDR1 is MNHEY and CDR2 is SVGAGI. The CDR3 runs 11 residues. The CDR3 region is CASSGTGEAFF. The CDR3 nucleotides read TGTGCCAGCAGTGGGACAGGCGAAGCTTTCTTT.

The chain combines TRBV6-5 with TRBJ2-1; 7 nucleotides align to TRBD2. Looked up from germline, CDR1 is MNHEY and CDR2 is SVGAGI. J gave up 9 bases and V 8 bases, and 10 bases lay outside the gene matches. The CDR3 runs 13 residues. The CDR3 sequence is CASGGVGRSEQFF. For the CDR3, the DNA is TGTGCCAGCGGGGGGGTCGGGAGAAGTGAGCAGTTCTTC.

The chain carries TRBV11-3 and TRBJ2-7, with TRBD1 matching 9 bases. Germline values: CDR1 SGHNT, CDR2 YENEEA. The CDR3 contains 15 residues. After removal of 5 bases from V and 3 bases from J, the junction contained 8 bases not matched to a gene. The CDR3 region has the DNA TGTGCCAGCAGCCCCAGGACAGGGGCAGGCTACGAGCAGTACTTC. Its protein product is CASSPRTGAGYEQYF.

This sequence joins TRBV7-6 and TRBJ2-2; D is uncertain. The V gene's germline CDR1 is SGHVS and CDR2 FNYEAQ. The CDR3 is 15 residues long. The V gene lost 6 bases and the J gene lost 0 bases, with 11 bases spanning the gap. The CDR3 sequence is CASRVGGANTGELFF. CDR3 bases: TGTGCCAGCAGGGTTGGCGGAGCGAACACCGGGGAGCTGTTTTTT.

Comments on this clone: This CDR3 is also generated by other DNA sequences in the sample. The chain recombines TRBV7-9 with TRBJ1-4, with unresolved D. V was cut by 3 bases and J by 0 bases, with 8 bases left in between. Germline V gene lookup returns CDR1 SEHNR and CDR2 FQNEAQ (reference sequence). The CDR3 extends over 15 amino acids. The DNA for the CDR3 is TGTGCCAGCAGCTTTCCATCGACAACTAATGAAAAACTGTTTTTT. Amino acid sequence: CASSFPSTTNEKLFF.

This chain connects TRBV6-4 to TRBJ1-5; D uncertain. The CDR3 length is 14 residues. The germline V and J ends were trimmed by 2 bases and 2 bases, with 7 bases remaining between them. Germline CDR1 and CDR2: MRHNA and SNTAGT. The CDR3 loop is CASSDVAGNQPQHF. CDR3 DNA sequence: TGTGCCAGCAGTGACGTGGCAGGCAATCAGCCCCAGCATTTT.

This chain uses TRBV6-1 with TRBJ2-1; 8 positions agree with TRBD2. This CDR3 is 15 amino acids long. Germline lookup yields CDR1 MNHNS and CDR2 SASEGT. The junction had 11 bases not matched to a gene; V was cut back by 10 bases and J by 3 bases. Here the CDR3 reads CATGASAGDYNEQFF. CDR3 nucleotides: TGTGCCACCGGAGCGTCAGCGGGGGACTACAATGAGCAGTTCTTC.

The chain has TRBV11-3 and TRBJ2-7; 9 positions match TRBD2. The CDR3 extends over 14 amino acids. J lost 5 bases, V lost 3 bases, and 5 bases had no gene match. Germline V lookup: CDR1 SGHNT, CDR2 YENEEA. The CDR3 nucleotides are TGTGCCAGCAGCTTTTCCGGGACTAGCAACGAGCAGTACTTC. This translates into CASSFSGTSNEQYF.

This CDR3 reads CAWSPQVGEQFF. The CDR3 DNA follows: TGTGCCTGGAGTCCCCAAGTCGGTGAGCAGTTCTTC. V is TRBV30 and J is TRBJ2-1; D gene ambiguous. Germline CDR1 and CDR2: GTSNPN and SVGIG (reference sequence). V dropped 2 bases and J dropped 9 bases, with 11 bases sitting between them. This CDR3 has 12 amino acids.

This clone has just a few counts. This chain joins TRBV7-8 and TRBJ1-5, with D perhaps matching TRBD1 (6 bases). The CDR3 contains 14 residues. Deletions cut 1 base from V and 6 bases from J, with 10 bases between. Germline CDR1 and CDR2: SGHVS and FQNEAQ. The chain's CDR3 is CASSLEGGGQPQHF. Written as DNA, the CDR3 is TGTGCCAGCAGCTTAGAGGGGGGTGGTCAGCCCCAGCATTTT.

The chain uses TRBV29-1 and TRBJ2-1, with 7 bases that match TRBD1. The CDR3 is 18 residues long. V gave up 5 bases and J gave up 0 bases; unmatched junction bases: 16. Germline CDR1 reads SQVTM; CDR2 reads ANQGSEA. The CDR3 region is CSVPTGSQSWSSYNEQFF. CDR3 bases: TGCAGCGTTCCGACAGGGAGCCAGTCGTGGAGCTCCTACAATGAGCAGTTCTTC.

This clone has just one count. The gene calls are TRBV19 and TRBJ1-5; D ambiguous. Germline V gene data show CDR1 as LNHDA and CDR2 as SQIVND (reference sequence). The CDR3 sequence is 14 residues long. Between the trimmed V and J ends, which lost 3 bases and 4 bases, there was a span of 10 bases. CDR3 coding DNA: TGTGCCAGTAGTATTTCGGGGATGAATCAGCCCCAGCATTTT. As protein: CASSISGMNQPQHF.